These 19 T cell receptor beta chains came from one sample sequenced in a study of T cell changes during pregnancy in multiple sclerosis. Profiling relied on immunoSEQ multiplex PCR, and the TCRdb table lists in-frame clones only, not all of them. The sample has 60,000 to 75,000 clones, 91% seen once; the top ten hold 0.85% to 0.9%. The sample in question was peripheral blood, obtained before pregnancy. Every receptor here comes from a female donor with multiple sclerosis, enrolled in a pregnancy study.

The chain joins TRBV7-9 to TRBJ2-6; weak D call: TRBD1 (5 bases). CDR3 length: 17 amino acids. Germline V lookup: CDR1 SEHNR, CDR2 FQNEAQ (reference sequence). Trimming left V 3 bases short and J 0 bases short, with 12 bases between. The CDR3 DNA follows: TGTGCCAGCAGCTTGACAGTAAAAAGCTCTGGGGCCAACGTCCTGACTTTC. It encodes CASSLTVKSSGANVLTF. Full variable domain (remainder filled in from reference TRBV7-9 and TRBJ2-6): DTGVSQNPRHKITKRGQNVTFRCDPISEHNRLYWYRQTLGQGPEFLTYFQNEAQLEKSRLLSDRFSAERPKGSFSTLEIQRTEQGDSAMYLCASSLTVKSSGANVLTFGAGSRLTVL.

V and J are TRBV5-1 and TRBJ2-5, with 8 bases identical to TRBD2. V was pared by 0 bases and J by 4 bases, with 2 bases of the junction left unmatched. Germline-derived CDR1 and CDR2 are SGHRS and YFSETQ. The CDR3 covers 14 residues. Here the CDR3 DNA reads TGCGCCAGCAGCTTGGACGGGGGGGCAGAGACCCAGTACTTC. Translation: CASSLDGGAETQYF.

V and J are TRBV5-1 and TRBJ2-2, with D perhaps matching TRBD2 (5 bases). Trimming removed 7 bases at V and 7 bases at J, with 8 bases between. The CDR3 totals 11 residues. Germline CDR1 is SGHRS and CDR2 is YFSETQ. The DNA for the CDR3 is TGCGCCAGCGGACTGAACGGGGAGCTGTTTTTT. It is translated as CASGLNGELFF. Using reference TRBV5-1 and TRBJ2-2 for the parts outside the CDR3, the full variable domain is KAGVTQTPRYLIKTRGQQVTLSCSPISGHRSVSWYQQTPGQGLQFLFEYFSETQRNKGNFPGRFSGRQFSNSRSEMNVSTLELGDSALYLCASGLNGELFFGEGSRLTVL.

The chain recombines TRBV4-1 with TRBJ2-5; 7 nucleotides align to TRBD1. V shed 4 bases and J 0 bases; nucleotides not matched to a gene: 5. CDR1 is MGHRA and CDR2 is YSYEKL in the germline V gene. The CDR3 runs 15 residues. CDR3 protein: CASSLGQLYQETQYF. The DNA for the CDR3 is TGCGCCAGCAGCCTGGGACAGCTGTACCAAGAGACCCAGTACTTC.

This clone was seen just once. The chain uses TRBV4-1 and TRBJ2-7; D not certain. The germline V gene encodes CDR1 MGHRA and CDR2 YSYEKL. This CDR3 is 16 amino acids long. Trimming stripped 1 base from V and 3 bases from J, with 16 bases between. CDR3 region: CASSQVSRKRSYEQYF. The CDR3 bases are TGCGCCAGCAGCCAAGTTTCGCGGAAAAGAAGCTACGAGCAGTACTTC.

This rearrangement joins TRBV5-4 to TRBJ2-5; possible D gene TRBD2, 5 bases. The CDR3 extends over 13 amino acids. Per the germline V gene, CDR1 is SGHNT and CDR2 is YYREEE (reference sequence). V was pared by 0 bases and J by 5 bases, with 8 bases between. The CDR3 here is CASSLDRGETQYF. The CDR3 bases are TGTGCCAGCAGCTTGGATAGAGGGGAGACCCAGTACTTC.

The rearrangement uses TRBV7-3 and TRBJ2-1; TRBD1 agrees at 7 bases. V dropped 5 bases and J dropped 7; count of bases not matched to a gene: 8. This CDR3 region has 14 residues. CDR1 SGHTA and CDR2 FQGTGA come from the germline V gene. For the CDR3, the DNA is TGTGCCAGCAGCGGAGACAGGGTCGGGAATGAGCAGTTCTTC. Residues: CASSGDRVGNEQFF.

There are a few counts of this clone. Other DNA sequences in this specimen translate into the identical CDR3. The chain has TRBV6-5 and TRBJ2-7; D is unresolved. With 2 bases removed from V and 4 bases from J, the gap between germline ends came to 6 bases. Germline-derived CDR1 and CDR2 are MNHEY and SVGAGI. The CDR3 has 12 amino acids. CDR3 protein: CASSYTGYEQYF. As DNA, the CDR3 is TGTGCCAGCAGTTACACCGGGTACGAGCAGTACTTC.

The CDR3 DNA sequence: TGTGCCAGCAGCCCCAGGGTTCGGAACGAGCAGTACTTC. Translating it yields CASSPRVRNEQYF. This chain uses TRBV6-5 with TRBJ2-7, with a tentative D call TRBD1 (5 bases). This CDR3 has 13 residues. Trimming pared 6 bases from V and 5 bases from J, leaving 14 bases between. Germline-derived CDR1 and CDR2 are MNHEY and SVGAGI.

The chain has TRBV6-4 and TRBJ2-3, with TRBD2 identical over 10 bases. The ends lost 5 bases at V and 1 base at J; junction bases unmatched: 3. The V gene's germline CDR1 is MRHNA and CDR2 SNTAGT. The CDR3 is 15 amino acids. DNA of the CDR3: TGTGCCAGCAGTTCCCTAGCGGGGGGCACAGATACGCAGTATTTT. This sequence encodes CASSSLAGGTDTQYF.

The chain is built from TRBV7-9 and TRBJ2-5, with a possible D match to TRBD1 (6 bases). This CDR3 is built from 12 residues. Trimming took off 2 bases at V and 10 bases at J, with 11 bases between the two ends. Germline V CDR1 and CDR2: SEHNR, FQNEAQ (reference sequence). This CDR3 is CASSLWGQVQYF. The CDR3 DNA reads as TGTGCCAGCAGCTTATGGGGGCAGGTCCAGTACTTC.

The chain employs TRBV6-1 and TRBJ1-2; the match to TRBD1 covers 8 bases. The V segment lost 6 bases and the J segment 4 bases; nucleotides outside the gene matches: 7. Germline V CDR1 and CDR2: MNHNS, SASEGT. CDR3 length equals 14 residues. Written as DNA, the CDR3 is TGTGCCAGCAGGATCTCAGGGGGCGGCTATGGCTACACCTTC. It is translated as CASRISGGGYGYTF.

The rearrangement links TRBV30 to TRBJ1-6; no definite D call. Between the trimmed V and J ends, which lost 2 bases and 8 bases, there was a span of 13 bases. The CDR3 spans 14 residues. The germline gives CDR1 GTSNPN, CDR2 SVGIG (reference sequence). This CDR3 reads CAWSSRRGDSPLHF. The CDR3 coding sequence is TGTGCCTGGAGTAGCCGACGCGGAGATTCACCCCTCCACTTT.

This chain connects TRBV19 to TRBJ2-5, with 10 bases identical to TRBD2. CDR3 length equals 14 residues. Germline-derived CDR1 and CDR2 are LNHDA and SQIVND (reference sequence). Trimming removed 5 bases from V and 4 bases from J; junction bases left unmatched: 4. The CDR3 reads CASSLAGVLETQYF. Written as DNA, the CDR3 is TGTGCCAGTAGTCTAGCGGGGGTTCTAGAGACCCAGTACTTC.

J is TRBJ2-1 and V is TRBV4-2, with D perhaps matching TRBD2 (5 bases). CDR1 LGHNA and CDR2 YNFKEQ come from the germline V gene. CDR3 size: 16 residues. Trimming shortened V by 0 bases and J by 0 bases, and 9 bases separated the two germline ends. The CDR3, as DNA: TGTGCCAGCAGCCAAGATAAGCGGCGCTCCTACAATGAGCAGTTCTTC. Translating gives CASSQDKRRSYNEQFF.

The genes are TRBV10-3 and TRBJ1-1, with D possibly TRBD1 on 6 matching bases. V gave up 6 bases and J gave up 4 bases, with 15 bases separating them. Germline-derived CDR1 and CDR2 are ENHRY and SYGVKD. The CDR3 runs 14 residues. DNA of the CDR3: TGTGCCATCAGGACGGACAGCCCGGGCACTGAAGCTTTCTTT. This sequence encodes CAIRTDSPGTEAFF.

CDR3 in amino acids: CASSQGGQTAYEQYF. DNA of the CDR3: TGTGCCAGCTCTCAGGGGGGACAGACGGCCTACGAGCAGTACTTC. The rearrangement links TRBV18 to TRBJ2-7, with D tentatively TRBD1 (7 bases). With 6 bases removed from V and 2 bases from J, the gap between germline ends came to 17 bases. The CDR3 totals 15 residues. Germline CDR1 reads KGHSH; CDR2 reads LQKENI.

The V and J genes are TRBV4-3 and TRBJ1-3; 7 nucleotides match TRBD1. Germline assignment: CDR1 LGHNA and CDR2 YSLEER. V was clipped by 2 bases and J by 0 bases; unmatched bases: 4. The CDR3 is 16 residues long. The chain's CDR3 is CASSQTGARSGNTIYF. In DNA, the CDR3 is TGCGCCAGCAGCCAAACAGGGGCCCGCTCTGGAAACACCATATATTTT.

CDR3 sequence: CASSFTGSFYGYTF. CDR3 DNA: TGTGCCAGCAGCTTTACCGGGTCATTCTATGGCTACACCTTC. The chain employs TRBV7-9 and TRBJ1-2; D is ambiguous. CDR1 is SEHNR, CDR2 FQNEAQ, per germline (reference sequence). Trimming removed 3 bases at V and 4 bases at J, with 12 bases between. CDR3 length equals 14 residues.